The rows below give T cell receptor beta chains drawn from one sample of a study of shared clonotypes between healthy human individuals. The protocol was immunoSEQ multiplex PCR, while the TCRdb copy is restricted to in-frame clones and leaves out a portion. The data hold about 2 million clones, with 85% to 95% observed a single time. Specimen: naive CD8+ T cells sorted from blood. These receptors all stem from a man between 18 and 29 years old in good health. The CDR3 runs from the conserved cysteine through the conserved F or W. The D gene is left open where the match is weak. Rows give clone size only sometimes, using once, few, many, or a class for an expanded clone.

V	J	size	D	DNA	CDR3
TRBV30	TRBJ2-7	.	.	TGTGCCTCCACAGGGTTGGGATACGAGCAGTACTTC	CASTGLGYEQYF
TRBV27	TRBJ1-5	.	.	TGTGCCAGCAGTTTATCGGGGGGAAGCAATCAGCCCCAGCATTTT	CASSLSGGSNQPQHF
TRBV28	TRBJ1-5	.	.	TGTGCCAGCAGTTTGAGTCCGGGGAGCAATCAGCCCCAGCATTTT	CASSLSPGSNQPQHF
TRBV27	TRBJ1-6	.	.	TGTGCCAGCAGTTTAGGTCCGTACTATAATTCACCCCTCCACTTT	CASSLGPYYNSPLHF
TRBV11-2	TRBJ2-5	.	.	TGTGCCAGCAGCTTCCATAGGGAGACCCAGTACTTC	CASSFHRETQYF
TRBV7-8	TRBJ2-7	.	.	TGTGCCAGCAGCTTAGGGACGGGCGGAAGCTCCTACGAGCAGTACTTC	CASSLGTGGSSYEQYF
TRBV30	TRBJ2-7	.	TRBD1	TGTGCCTGGACCCTGACAGGGGGCTCCTACGAGCAGTACTTC	CAWTLTGGSYEQYF
TRBV19	TRBJ2-7	few	.	TGTGCCAGTAGTATCGGGCAGGGTTACGAGCAGTACTTC	CASSIGQGYEQYF
TRBV12-5	TRBJ1-2	once	.	TGTGCTAGTGGTTTGGGGGCCTCCCCGGCAGAAGGCTACACCTTC	CASGLGASPAEGYTF
TRBV9	TRBJ2-5	.	.	TGTGCCAGCAGCCCGGATCAGGAGACCCAGTACTTC	CASSPDQETQYF
TRBV5-6	TRBJ2-5	.	TRBD2	TGTGCCAGCAGCCTGGCCTCTAGCGGGAGCTTACAAGAGACCCAGTACTTC	CASSLASSGSLQETQYF
TRBV7-2	TRBJ2-5	.	TRBD1	TGTGCCAGCAGCTCTACACAGGGGAAAGAGACCCAGTACTTC	CASSSTQGKETQYF
TRBV27	TRBJ2-3	.	TRBD2	TGTGCCACCCTGGGGGCTAGCGGGAGGGCCCCAGATACGCAGTATTTT	CATLGASGRAPDTQYF
TRBV9	TRBJ2-3	once	.	TGTGCCAGCAGCGTAGGCGACAGTAATAGGAATACGCAGTATTTT	CASSVGDSNRNTQYF
TRBV5-6	TRBJ2-7	once	TRBD2	TGTGCCAGCAGCTTACGGGGGGCCTACGAGCAGTACTTC	CASSLRGAYEQYF
TRBV27	TRBJ1-3	.	TRBD1	TGTGCCAGCAGTCTGACAGGGACCTCTGGAAACACCATATATTTT	CASSLTGTSGNTIYF
TRBV27	TRBJ2-7	.	.	TGTGCCAGCAGTTTGGGCCCAACCTACGAGCAGTACTTC	CASSLGPTYEQYF
TRBV2	TRBJ1-1	once	.	TGTGCCAGCAGCGCCACCCCAGGGCTTATGATGAACACTGAAGCTTTCTTT	CASSATPGLMMNTEAFF
TRBV5-1	TRBJ2-1	.	TRBD2	TGCGCCAGCAGCTTGGGAAGGGCTAGCGGTGGACTCTCCTACAATGAGCAGTTCTTC	CASSLGRASGGLSYNEQFF
TRBV27	TRBJ1-3	.	.	TGTGCCAGCAGTCCCTACGGCCGGGACACCATATATTTT	CASSPYGRDTIYF